The 14 T cell receptor beta chains below all came from one sample that was sequenced in a study of response to subunit inactivated influenza vaccine. A single record per CDR3 protein comes from TCRdb applying MiXCR to the RT-PCR reads. Of hundreds of thousands of distinct CDR3 sequences detected, 10% to 11% appear once; the ten largest clones hold over 9.5%. The specimen comprised PBMCs from blood, sampled 45 days after vaccination. The receptors come from a man in his fifties who received an inactivated influenza vaccine.

This clonotype turned up a few times. The chain recombines TRBV10-2 with TRBJ1-5, with 9 bases that match TRBD1. CDR1 and CDR2 from the germline V gene are WSHSY and SAAADI. The CDR3 contains 17 residues. The ends lost 6 bases at V and 0 bases at J; junction bases unmatched: 9. The DNA of the CDR3 is TGCGCCAGCAGGGGGGACAGGGACCTCTATAGCAATCAGCCCCAGCATTTT. Its protein is CASRGDRDLYSNQPQHF.

In its sample, this clonotype was seen many times. The chain uses TRBV5-4 and TRBJ1-2; D is uncertain. The length of the CDR3 is 13 residues. Germline loops: CDR1 SGHNT, CDR2 YYREEE (reference sequence). V was shortened by 0 bases and J by 0 bases, with 3 bases between the two germline ends. CDR3 bases: TGTGCCAGCAGCTTGGACTCTAACTATGGCTACACCTTC. Its translation: CASSLDSNYGYTF.

This chain links TRBV7-9 with TRBJ1-3, with D possibly being TRBD1 (6 bases). Trimming removed 6 bases from V and 2 bases from J, with 11 bases in between. In germline, CDR1 is SEHNR, CDR2 FQNEAQ (reference sequence). The CDR3 totals 14 residues. The CDR3 spells CASSYQGTGNTIYF. CDR3 DNA sequence: TGTGCCAGCAGTTACCAGGGGACTGGAAACACCATATATTTT.

This clonotype showed up just once. The J gene is TRBJ1-2, the V gene TRBV28; D gene uncertain. Germline V lookup: CDR1 MDHEN, CDR2 SYDVKM. V was clipped by 2 bases and J by 3 bases, with 10 bases between them. The CDR3 is 14 amino acids. Here the CDR3 DNA reads TGTGCCAGCAGTTTAGTAAAAACGGACTATGGCTACACCTTC. Translating gives CASSLVKTDYGYTF.

V usage is TRBV20-1 and J usage is TRBJ1-1; 7 bases are a match to TRBD1. V trimming: 4 bases; J trimming: 4 bases; junction bases outside the gene matches: 9. Germline V gives CDR1 DFQATT, CDR2 SNEGSKA (reference sequence). The CDR3 runs to 14 residues. This CDR3 is CSAKETGRGTEAFF. CDR3 DNA: TGCAGTGCTAAGGAGACAGGGCGAGGCACTGAAGCTTTCTTT.

This clonotype appeared a few times. This chain links TRBV6-5 with TRBJ2-7, with TRBD2 matching 12 bases. The length of the CDR3 is 17 residues. CDR1 is MNHEY, CDR2 SVGAGI, per germline. With V trimmed by 6 bases and J by 4 bases, 13 bases remained unmatched. The chain's CDR3 is CASSHSSGGAFGYEQYF. The CDR3 DNA reads TGTGCCAGCAGCCACTCTAGCGGGGGGGCCTTTGGTTACGAGCAGTACTTC.

J is TRBJ2-7 and V is TRBV9; TRBD2 matches 12 bases. CDR3 length equals 16 residues. The V gene's germline CDR1 is SGDLS and CDR2 YYNGEE. Trimming cost V 4 bases and J 3 bases; bases outside gene matches: 8. The CDR3 protein is CASSPSATSGGYEQYF. The CDR3 DNA reads TGTGCCAGCAGCCCATCTGCGACTAGCGGGGGCTACGAGCAGTACTTC. Looking up the rest from reference TRBV9 and TRBJ2-7 gives the full variable domain: DSGVTQTPKHLITATGQRVTLRCSPRSGDLSVYWYQQSLDQGLQFLIQYYNGEERAKGNILERFSAQQFPDLHSELNLSSLELGDSALYFCASSPSATSGGYEQYFGPGTRLTVT.

In its sample, this clonotype was seen a few times. The V gene is TRBV7-2, the J gene TRBJ2-2, with no clear D. V gave up 0 bases and J gave up 9 bases, with 8 bases separating them. The CDR3 consists of 13 residues. Germline assignment: CDR1 SGHTA and CDR2 FQGNSA. CDR3 region: CASSLAASWELFF. The CDR3 nucleotides are TGTGCCAGCAGCTTAGCAGCTTCCTGGGAGCTGTTTTTT.

This rearrangement joins TRBV10-3 to TRBJ1-1; D is perhaps TRBD1 (6 bases). Germline CDR1 and CDR2: ENHRY and SYGVKD. Trimming took off 5 bases at V and 6 bases at J, with 16 bases between the two ends. The CDR3 has 14 amino acids. The CDR3 loop reads CAISLGGEVPEAFF. CDR3 DNA: TGTGCCATCAGTCTGGGGGGCGAGGTGCCTGAAGCTTTCTTT.

This clonotype was counted a few times. The gene calls are TRBV24-1 and TRBJ2-3; D unclear. The ends were cut back, 0 bases at V and 10 bases at J, with 13 bases in the middle. The CDR3 length is 14 residues. Germline V gives CDR1 KGHDR, CDR2 SFDVKD. CDR3 DNA: TGTGCCACCAGTGATTTGGGCAGAACGAATCCGCAGTATTTT. This sequence encodes CATSDLGRTNPQYF.

The V gene is TRBV2, the J gene TRBJ1-5; 11 positions match TRBD1. V was clipped by 6 bases and J by 5 bases; unmatched bases: 6. The length of the CDR3 is 15 residues. CDR1 and CDR2 from the germline V gene are SNHLY and FYNNEI. CDR3 coding DNA: TGTGCCAGCAGAGACCGGACAGGGGGCGATCAGCCCCAGCATTTT. Its protein is CASRDRTGGDQPQHF.

The CDR3 DNA is TGTGCCAGCAGTCGAAGGACAGGGGTCTTATCTCTCCAAGAGACCCAGTACTTC. This gives the protein CASSRRTGVLSLQETQYF. This chain uses TRBV14 with TRBJ2-5; TRBD1 agrees at 9 bases. The trim removed 6 bases at V and 1 base at J, leaving 15 bases unmatched. The CDR3 consists of 18 residues. CDR1 is SGHDN and CDR2 is FVKESK in the germline V gene.

The chain carries TRBV29-1 and TRBJ2-2; D may match TRBD1 or TRBD2 (7 bases each). Trimming removed 7 bases from V and 7 bases from J, with 19 bases in between. In germline, CDR1 is SQVTM, CDR2 ANQGSEA. This CDR3 is built from 14 residues. The CDR3 DNA follows: TGCAGCGGTGGGGGAGGGGGCGGCCTCGGGGAGCTGTTTTTT. Residues: CSGGGGGGLGELFF.

The chain recombines TRBV5-1 with TRBJ2-2; a possible D gene is TRBD2 (5 bases). CDR1 SGHRS and CDR2 YFSETQ come from the germline V gene. V lost 3 bases and J 7 bases, leaving 22 bases between the germline ends. The CDR3 contains 17 residues. In DNA form, the CDR3 reads TGCGCCAGCAGCTCGGCTGACGGAGCCCGGGGAATCGGGGAGCTGTTTTTT. Its translation: CASSSADGARGIGELFF.